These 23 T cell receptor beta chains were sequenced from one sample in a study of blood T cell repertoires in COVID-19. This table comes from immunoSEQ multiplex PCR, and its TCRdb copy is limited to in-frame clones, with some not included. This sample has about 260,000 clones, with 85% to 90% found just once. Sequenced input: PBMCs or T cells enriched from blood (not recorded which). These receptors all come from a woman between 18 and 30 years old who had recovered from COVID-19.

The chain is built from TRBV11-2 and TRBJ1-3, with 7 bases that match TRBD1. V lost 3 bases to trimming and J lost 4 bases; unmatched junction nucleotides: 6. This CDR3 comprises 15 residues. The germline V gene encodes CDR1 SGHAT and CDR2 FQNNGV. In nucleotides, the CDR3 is TGTGCCAGCAGCTTCCTGGGACAGACGGGAAACACCATATATTTT. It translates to CASSFLGQTGNTIYF.

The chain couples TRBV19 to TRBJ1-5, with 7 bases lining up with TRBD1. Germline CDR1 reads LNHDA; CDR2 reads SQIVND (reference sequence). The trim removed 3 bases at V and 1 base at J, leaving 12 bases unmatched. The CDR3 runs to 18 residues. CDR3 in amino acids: CASSMEGGGFGSNQPQHF. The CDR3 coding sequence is TGTGCCAGTAGTATGGAAGGGGGCGGGTTTGGGAGCAATCAGCCCCAGCATTTT.

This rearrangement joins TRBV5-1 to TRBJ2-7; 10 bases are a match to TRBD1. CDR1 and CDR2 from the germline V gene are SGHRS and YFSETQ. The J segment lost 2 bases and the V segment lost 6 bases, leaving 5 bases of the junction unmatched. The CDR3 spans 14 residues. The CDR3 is CASNYGTGAYEQYF. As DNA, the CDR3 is TGCGCCAGCAACTACGGGACAGGGGCCTACGAGCAGTACTTC.

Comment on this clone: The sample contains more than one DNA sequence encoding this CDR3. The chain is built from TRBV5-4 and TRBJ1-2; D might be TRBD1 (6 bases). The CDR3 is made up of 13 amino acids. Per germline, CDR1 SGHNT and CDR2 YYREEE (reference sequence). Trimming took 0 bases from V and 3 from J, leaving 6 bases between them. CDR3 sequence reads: CASSLDRDYGYTF. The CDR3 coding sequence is TGTGCCAGCAGCTTGGACAGGGACTATGGCTACACCTTC.

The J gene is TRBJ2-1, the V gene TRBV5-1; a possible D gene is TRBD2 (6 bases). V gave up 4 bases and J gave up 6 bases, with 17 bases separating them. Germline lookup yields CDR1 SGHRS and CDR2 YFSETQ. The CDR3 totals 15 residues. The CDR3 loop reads CASSPGLARVNEQFF. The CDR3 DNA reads TGCGCCAGCAGCCCGGGGCTAGCGAGAGTCAATGAGCAGTTCTTC.

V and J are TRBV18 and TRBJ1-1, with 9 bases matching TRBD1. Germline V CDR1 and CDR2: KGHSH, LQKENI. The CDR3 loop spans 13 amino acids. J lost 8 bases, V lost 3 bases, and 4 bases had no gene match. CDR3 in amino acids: CASSPPGTGEAFF. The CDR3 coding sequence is TGTGCCAGCTCACCCCCCGGGACAGGGGAAGCTTTCTTT. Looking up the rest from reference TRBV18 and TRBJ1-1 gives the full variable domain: NAGVMQNPRHLVRRRGQEARLRCSPMKGHSHVYWYRQLPEEGLKFMVYLQKENIIDESGMPKERFSAEFPKEGPSILRIQQVVRGDSAAYFCASSPPGTGEAFFGQGTRLTVV.

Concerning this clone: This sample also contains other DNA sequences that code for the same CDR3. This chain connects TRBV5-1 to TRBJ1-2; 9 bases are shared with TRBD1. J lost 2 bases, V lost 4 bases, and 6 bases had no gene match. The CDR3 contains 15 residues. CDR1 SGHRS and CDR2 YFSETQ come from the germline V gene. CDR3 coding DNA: TGCGCCAGCAGCCCGGGACAGGGTGTGAACTATGGCTACACCTTC. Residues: CASSPGQGVNYGYTF.

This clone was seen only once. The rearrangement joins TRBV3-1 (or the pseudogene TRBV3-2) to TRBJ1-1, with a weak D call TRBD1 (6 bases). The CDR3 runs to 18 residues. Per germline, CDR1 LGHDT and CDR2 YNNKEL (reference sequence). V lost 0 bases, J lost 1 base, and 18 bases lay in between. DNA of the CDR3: TGTGCCAGCAGCCAAGATTTGACACAGGGACGGGAGAACACTGAAGCTTTCTTT. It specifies CASSQDLTQGRENTEAFF.

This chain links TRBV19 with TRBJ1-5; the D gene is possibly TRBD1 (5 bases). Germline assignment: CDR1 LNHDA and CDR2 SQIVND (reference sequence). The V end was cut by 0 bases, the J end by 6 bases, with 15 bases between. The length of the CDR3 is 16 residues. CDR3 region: CASSIDLGGIGQPQHF. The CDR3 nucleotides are TGTGCCAGTAGTATAGATCTTGGGGGGATCGGTCAGCCCCAGCATTTT.

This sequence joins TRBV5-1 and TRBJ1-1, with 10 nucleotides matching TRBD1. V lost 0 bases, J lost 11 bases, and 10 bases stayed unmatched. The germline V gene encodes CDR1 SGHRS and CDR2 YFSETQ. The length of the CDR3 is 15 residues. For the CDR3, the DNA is TGCGCCAGCAGCTTGGTTGCGACAGGGGGCGCCGGGGCTTTCTTT. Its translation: CASSLVATGGAGAFF.

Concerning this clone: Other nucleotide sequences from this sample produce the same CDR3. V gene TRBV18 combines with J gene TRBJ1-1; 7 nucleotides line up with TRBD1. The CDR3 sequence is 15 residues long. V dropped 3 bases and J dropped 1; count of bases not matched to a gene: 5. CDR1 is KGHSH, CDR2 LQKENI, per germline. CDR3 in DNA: TGTGCCAGCTCACCCGCTGCAGGGGGGAACACTGAAGCTTTCTTT. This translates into CASSPAAGGNTEAFF.

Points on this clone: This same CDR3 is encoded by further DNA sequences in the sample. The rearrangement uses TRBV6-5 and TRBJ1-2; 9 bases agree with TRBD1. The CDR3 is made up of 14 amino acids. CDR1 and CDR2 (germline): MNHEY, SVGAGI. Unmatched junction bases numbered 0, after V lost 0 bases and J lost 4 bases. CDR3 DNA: TGTGCCAGCAGTTACTCGACAGGGGGCTATGGCTACACCTTC. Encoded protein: CASSYSTGGYGYTF.

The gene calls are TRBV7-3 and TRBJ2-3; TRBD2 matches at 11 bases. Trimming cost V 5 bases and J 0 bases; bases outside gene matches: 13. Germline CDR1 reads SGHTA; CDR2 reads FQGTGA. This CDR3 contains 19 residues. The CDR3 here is CASSPRGLAGGTSTDTQYF. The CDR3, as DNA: TGTGCCAGCAGCCCCCGGGGGCTAGCGGGGGGTACTAGCACAGATACGCAGTATTTT.

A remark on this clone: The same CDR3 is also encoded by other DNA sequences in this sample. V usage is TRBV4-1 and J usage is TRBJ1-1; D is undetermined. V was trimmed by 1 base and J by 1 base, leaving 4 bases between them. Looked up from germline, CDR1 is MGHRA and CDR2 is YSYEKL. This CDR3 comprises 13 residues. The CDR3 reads CASSQGQNTEAFF. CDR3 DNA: TGCGCCAGCAGCCAAGGGCAGAACACTGAAGCTTTCTTT.

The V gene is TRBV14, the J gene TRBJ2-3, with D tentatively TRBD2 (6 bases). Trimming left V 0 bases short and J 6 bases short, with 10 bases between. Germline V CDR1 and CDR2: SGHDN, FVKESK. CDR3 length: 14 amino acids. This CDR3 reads CASSQDLGRDTQYF. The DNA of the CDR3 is TGTGCCAGCAGCCAAGATCTGGGGAGGGATACGCAGTATTTT.

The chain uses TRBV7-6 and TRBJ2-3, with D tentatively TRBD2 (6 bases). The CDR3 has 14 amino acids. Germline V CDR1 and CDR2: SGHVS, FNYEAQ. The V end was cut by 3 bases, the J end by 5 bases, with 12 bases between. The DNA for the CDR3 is TGTGCCAGCAGCTTTACCCAGGGACTAGATACGCAGTATTTT. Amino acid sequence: CASSFTQGLDTQYF.

The CDR3: CSVGREEGIVYTF. The CDR3 DNA reads TGCAGCGTGGGTCGCGAGGAGGGGATAGTCTACACCTTC. J is TRBJ1-2 and V is TRBV29-1, with D maybe TRBD1 (5 bases). With 6 bases removed from V and 10 bases from J, the gap between germline ends came to 21 bases. CDR1 and CDR2 (germline): SQVTM, ANQGSEA. This CDR3 comprises 13 residues.

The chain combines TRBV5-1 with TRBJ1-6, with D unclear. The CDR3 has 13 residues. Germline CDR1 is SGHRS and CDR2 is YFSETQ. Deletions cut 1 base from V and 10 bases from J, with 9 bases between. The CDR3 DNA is TGCGCCAGCAGCTTGAATAGGGAGTCACCCCTCCACTTT. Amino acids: CASSLNRESPLHF. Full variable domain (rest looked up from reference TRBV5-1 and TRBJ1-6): KAGVTQTPRYLIKTRGQQVTLSCSPISGHRSVSWYQQTPGQGLQFLFEYFSETQRNKGNFPGRFSGRQFSNSRSEMNVSTLELGDSALYLCASSLNRESPLHFGNGTRLTVT.

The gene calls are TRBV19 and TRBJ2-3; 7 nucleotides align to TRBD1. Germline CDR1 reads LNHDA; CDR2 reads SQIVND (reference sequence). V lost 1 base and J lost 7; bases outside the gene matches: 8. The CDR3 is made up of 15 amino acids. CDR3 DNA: TGTGCCAGTAGTATAGGGTGGGGACAGACCAATACGCAGTATTTT. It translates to CASSIGWGQTNTQYF.

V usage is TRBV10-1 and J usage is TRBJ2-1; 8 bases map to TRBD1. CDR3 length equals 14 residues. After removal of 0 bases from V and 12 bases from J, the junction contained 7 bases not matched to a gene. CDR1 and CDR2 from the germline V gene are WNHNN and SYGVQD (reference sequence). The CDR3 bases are TGCGCCAGCAGTGAGTCGTCGGCAGGGGGCCGGCAGTTCTTC. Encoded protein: CASSESSAGGRQFF.

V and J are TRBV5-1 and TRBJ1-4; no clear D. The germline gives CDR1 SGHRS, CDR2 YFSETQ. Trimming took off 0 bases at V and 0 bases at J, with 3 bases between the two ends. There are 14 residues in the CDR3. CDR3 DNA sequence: TGCGCCAGCAGCTTGGTTACAACTAATGAAAAACTGTTTTTT. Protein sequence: CASSLVTTNEKLFF.

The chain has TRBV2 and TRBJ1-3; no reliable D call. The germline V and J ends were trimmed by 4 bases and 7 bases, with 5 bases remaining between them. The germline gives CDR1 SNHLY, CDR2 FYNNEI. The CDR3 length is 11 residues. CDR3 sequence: CASSVENTIYF. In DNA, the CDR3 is TGTGCCAGCAGTGTCGAGAACACCATATATTTT.

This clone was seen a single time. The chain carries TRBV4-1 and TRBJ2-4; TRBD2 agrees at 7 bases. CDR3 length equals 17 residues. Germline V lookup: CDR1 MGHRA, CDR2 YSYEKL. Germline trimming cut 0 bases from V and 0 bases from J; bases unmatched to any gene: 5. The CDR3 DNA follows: TGCGCCAGCAGCCAAGATCCGAGCGGGGAAGCCAAAAACATTCAGTACTTC. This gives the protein CASSQDPSGEAKNIQYF.